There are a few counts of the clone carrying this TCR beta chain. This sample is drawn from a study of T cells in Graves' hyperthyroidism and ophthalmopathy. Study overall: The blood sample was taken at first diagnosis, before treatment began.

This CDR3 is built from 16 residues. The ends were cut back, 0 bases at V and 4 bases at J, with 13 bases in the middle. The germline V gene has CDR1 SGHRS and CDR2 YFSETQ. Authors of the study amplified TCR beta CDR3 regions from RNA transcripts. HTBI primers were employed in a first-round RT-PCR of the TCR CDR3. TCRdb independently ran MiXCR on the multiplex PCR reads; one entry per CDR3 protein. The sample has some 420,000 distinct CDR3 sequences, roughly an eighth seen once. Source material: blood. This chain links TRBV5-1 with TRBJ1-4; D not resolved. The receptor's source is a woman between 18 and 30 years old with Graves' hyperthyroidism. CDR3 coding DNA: TGCGCCAGCAGCTTGGTGGGCTTACCGGGTAATGAAAAACTGTTTTTT. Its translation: CASSLVGLPGNEKLFF.